These 8 T cell receptor beta chains were all obtained from the same sample, sequenced in a study of T-cell memory formation after mild COVID-19. TCRdb re-derived calls from the 5' RACE reads in MiXCR, one entry per CDR3 protein. The sample lists 58,000 or so distinct CDR3 sequences; 25% to 35% were seen once. Sequencing input: PBMCs or a T cell subset sorted from them (not recorded which). These receptors were collected from a man in his late teens or twenties who had mild COVID-19 (a few samples of this study predate the infection). Cell type and time point are not known.

The genes are TRBV9 and TRBJ1-3; TRBD1 matches at 7 bases. Trimming cost V 6 bases and J 2 bases; bases outside gene matches: 14. Germline CDR1 is SGDLS and CDR2 is YYNGEE. CDR3 length equals 17 residues. Written as DNA, the CDR3 is TGTGCCAGCACTCACCGGGACAGCATAGGGGCTGGAAACACCATATATTTT. Its translation: CASTHRDSIGAGNTIYF.

V gene TRBV6-1 combines with J gene TRBJ2-7; no clear D gene. Germline CDR1 MNHNS, CDR2 SASEGT. V shed 4 bases and J shed 3 bases, with 13 bases lying between them. The CDR3 loop spans 14 amino acids. The chain's CDR3 is CASSAWAGSYEQYF. The CDR3 region has the DNA TGTGCCAGCAGTGCGTGGGCAGGAAGCTACGAGCAGTACTTC.

J is TRBJ2-1 and V is TRBV6-1, with TRBD1 matching over 7 bases. Germline V lookup: CDR1 MNHNS, CDR2 SASEGT. The CDR3 sequence is 14 residues long. Unmatched junction bases numbered 3, after V lost 4 bases and J lost 3 bases. This CDR3 reads CASSGTGFYNEQFF. DNA of the CDR3: TGTGCCAGCAGTGGGACAGGTTTCTACAATGAGCAGTTCTTC.

This sequence joins TRBV12-3 or TRBV12-4 and TRBJ2-5; D is ambiguous. V lost 4 bases and J lost 9, with 9 bases in between. This CDR3 has 11 amino acids. CDR3 region: CASSSTTPQYF. The CDR3 coding sequence is TGTGCCAGCAGTTCTACGACTCCCCAGTACTTC.

This chain connects TRBV6-6 to TRBJ1-5, with 8 positions matching TRBD1. The CDR3 sequence is 14 residues long. V trimming: 5 bases; J trimming: 3 bases; junction bases outside the gene matches: 3. Looked up from germline, CDR1 is MNHNY and CDR2 is SVGAGI (reference sequence). CDR3 protein: CASSGQGYNQPQHF. CDR3 nucleotide sequence: TGTGCCAGCAGTGGACAGGGCTACAATCAGCCCCAGCATTTT.

The V and J genes are TRBV20-1 and TRBJ2-7; 7 bases align to TRBD2. The germline V gene encodes CDR1 DFQATT and CDR2 SNEGSKA (reference sequence). The ends lost 3 bases at V and 0 bases at J; junction bases unmatched: 14. CDR3 size: 17 residues. The DNA of the CDR3 is TGCAGTGCTAGTCTGCTGCGCCTAGCGGAGCTCTCCTACGAGCAGTACTTC. It yields the protein CSASLLRLAELSYEQYF.

The genes are TRBV7-2 and TRBJ2-3; D perhaps matches TRBD2 (6 bases). Germline V CDR1 and CDR2: SGHTA, FQGNSA. Deletions cut 1 base from V and 6 bases from J, with 20 bases between. The length of the CDR3 is 17 residues. Here the CDR3 reads CASSLGPRDFIHDTQYF. The CDR3 DNA sequence: TGTGCCAGCAGCTTAGGCCCAAGGGACTTTATACACGATACGCAGTATTTT.

This chain joins TRBV29-1 and TRBJ2-2, with D perhaps matching TRBD1 or TRBD2 (6 bases each). The CDR3 sequence is 15 residues long. Trimming shortened V by 4 bases and J by 5 bases, and 17 bases separated the two germline ends. CDR1 SQVTM and CDR2 ANQGSEA come from the germline V gene. The CDR3 DNA is TGCAGCGTTGTAGGAGGGAGCAGGGGAACCGGGGAGCTGTTTTTT. Translation gives CSVVGGSRGTGELFF.